Sequencing of this TCR beta chain was carried out in a study of T cells after posttransplantation cyclophosphamide (dated by TCRdb to the mid-2010s). As for the study more broadly: Using TRB sequencing, the study followed how the T cell repertoire rebuilt after myeloablative bone marrow transplantation with posttransplantation cyclophosphamide given as GVHD prophylaxis. Samples from 35 PTCy-treated patients and fewer than 20 related bone marrow donors of those patients were subjected to antigen receptor sequencing. Blood from all 35 or so PTCy patients who had 1-year posttransplant specimens underwent TRB sequencing. In 3 patients, TRB sequencing was also performed on up to about 3 more blood samples taken 2 to 5.2 years after transplant, and in a handful of patients, pretransplant blood was also TRB-sequenced. Because TRA and TRB clonality correlated tightly in eight or nine samples, later TCR analyses were limited to TRB. Public TRB sequences were searched against a database of over 3,600 sequences associated with responses to pathogens, tumor antigens, self-antigens and alloantigens. The investigation overall reported the following: At 1-2 months, donor-recipient similarity was low but rose over the first year, and the later blood repertoires were often dominated by donor CD8+ memory clones. Across the roughly 48 patients, TRB clonality was highly associated with recipient CMV seropositivity and CMV reactivation, and diversity with PTCy was similar to that in the CNI/methotrexate controls. The TRB repertoires of T cells infiltrating skin or the GI tract showed only limited overlap with the TRB repertoires found in blood.

From the cysteine through the phenylalanine, the CDR3 covers 14 amino acids. Left in the record is the CDR3 DNA by itself, 42 bases read in frame from the first base. Germline trimming amounts to 4 bases on V and 2 bases on J, with 3 as the count of junction bases outside the gene matches. Per the germline V gene, SGDLS is the CDR1 and YYNGEE is the CDR2. Peripheral blood samples were provided by related bone marrow donors on the day of marrow donation. Peripheral blood and bone marrow mononuclear cells were isolated by Ficoll-Hypaque density centrifugation and were cryopreserved. Genomic DNA was used for TRB sequencing, which was performed with the immunoSEQ assay at survey resolution or with the hsTCRB kit. Processing in the source paper ran as follows. The immunoSEQ software was used for initial read processing, and the LymphoSeq R package was used for repertoire analyses. Clonality was computed as 1 minus normalized Shannon entropy, and a Gini coefficient was also calculated for each TRB dataset. Phenotypes of unsorted samples were inferred by mapping TRB sequences from sorted subsets of the recipient or donor onto unsorted samples of the same recipient. TCRdb took over this immuneACCESS table, retaining in-frame rearrangements with V and J assigned. Such tables are incomplete; in checked studies, under half of the missing clones stem from an unresolved V gene, and the remainder is unexplained. V and J calls and clone size follow that table, whereas D and trimming were derived from the DNA. This sample has 45,000 to 65,000 clones in its table, and 85% to 95% of those were observed once. The ten largest clones add up to 2.9% of the sample.

With respect to this clone: Its antigen has not been determined. No base qualities exist here, and no much larger clone lies one base off it.

The specimen was PBMCs. The chain employs TRBV9 and TRBJ2-7; 10 of the junction bases match TRBD1. The sequence came from a woman aged 30 to 39 in good health and a related stem cell transplant donor. The CDR3 is CASSTGTGAYEQYF. The DNA sequence is given as TGTGCCAGCAGCACCGGGACAGGGGCCTACGAGCAGTACTTC. The CDR3 plus the reference TRBV9 and TRBJ2-7 genes for the other parts give the full variable domain: DSGVTQTPKHLITATGQRVTLRCSPRSGDLSVYWYQQSLDQGLQFLIQYYNGEERAKGNILERFSAQQFPDLHSELNLSSLELGDSALYFCASSTGTGAYEQYFGPGTRLTVT.